Listed below are T cell receptor beta chains from one sample, sequenced in a study of vaccination effects on CD4 cells after COVID-19. These receptors are not linked to any known antigen. Repertoires were generated with immunoSEQ multiplex PCR, while TCRdb's copy carries only in-frame clones and drops some. The data show 20,000 to 25,000 clones, under 75% seen once. The sequencing used CD4+ T cells from PBMCs cultured with a peptide pool, collected before COVID-19 vaccination. The source is a human donor who had a prior SARS-CoV-2 infection. CDR3s include the opening cysteine and the closing phenylalanine or tryptophan.

CASSLGEGSSPLHF	TRBV5-1
CASSIGPKGLGGIPFF	TRBV19
CASSGRGYSNQPQHF	TRBV6-2/TRBV6-3
CASSLVLAPYNEQFF	TRBV5-8
CASSPRGGGLAKNIQYF	TRBV3-1/TRBV3-2
CASSQALAGSHTGELFF	TRBV4-1
CASSRGLDWGYNEQFF	TRBV7-3
CASSQDWGQGIQPQHF	TRBV4-3
CAMRDSQNYGYTF	TRBV10-3
CAISGGSGSVQETQYF	TRBV10-3
CSARAITEAFF	TRBV20-1
CASREGNYNSPLHF	TRBV19
CASSSASGSGETQYF	TRBV7-3
CASSRRGTSGSNEQFF	TRBV3-1/TRBV3-2
CASSSDRSNTEAFF	TRBV5-5